The 12 T cell receptor beta chains reported below all come from one sample, sequenced in a study of blood T cell repertoires in COVID-19. Clones were read by immunoSEQ multiplex PCR, and TCRdb kept only the in-frame ones, dropping some. The sample has 220,000 or so clones, 82% seen once; the top ten hold about 3.7%. The sample comprised PBMCs or T cells enriched from blood (not recorded which). The receptors stem from a woman aged 55-70 years who had recovered from COVID-19.

In this sample, this clone turned up once. The genes are TRBV5-8 and TRBJ1-4, with TRBD1 identical over 8 bases. Germline lookup yields CDR1 SGHTS and CDR2 YDEGEE. The V and J ends lost 4 bases and 0 bases, in that order; junction bases with no gene match: 2. This CDR3 spans 15 amino acids. The CDR3 DNA follows: TGTGCCAGCAGCCGGGGACAGGCAACTAATGAAAAACTGTTTTTT. It codes for CASSRGQATNEKLFF.

This clone came up a few times. V gene TRBV5-4 combines with J gene TRBJ2-1; D is possibly TRBD2 (7 bases). Trimming pared 4 bases from V and 10 bases from J, leaving 24 bases between. Per germline, CDR1 SGHNT and CDR2 YYREEE (reference sequence). There are 16 residues in the CDR3. The CDR3 nucleotides read TGTGCCAGCAGCCCGAGGGGGGGGGCGAGGGTTTCCGAGCAGTTCTTC. This sequence encodes CASSPRGGARVSEQFF.

The chain links TRBV7-3 to TRBJ2-1; D is perhaps TRBD1 (6 bases). The CDR3 has 15 amino acids. Trimming stripped 0 bases from V and 0 bases from J, with 6 bases between. CDR1 and CDR2 from the germline V gene are SGHTA and FQGTGA. CDR3 in amino acids: CASSLTGGSYNEQFF. CDR3 DNA sequence: TGTGCCAGCAGCTTAACAGGGGGCTCCTACAATGAGCAGTTCTTC.

The V and J genes are TRBV2 and TRBJ1-4; 7 positions match TRBD1. V was pared by 6 bases and J by 3 bases, with 4 bases of the junction left unmatched. The CDR3 consists of 14 residues. Looked up from germline, CDR1 is SNHLY and CDR2 is FYNNEI. CDR3 in DNA: TGTGCCAGCAGATTCGGGACAGCTAATGAAAAACTGTTTTTT. Protein: CASRFGTANEKLFF.

This clone was seen once. The chain links TRBV7-2 to TRBJ2-5; the match to TRBD2 covers 9 bases. The CDR3 has 15 amino acids. Germline lookup yields CDR1 SGHTA and CDR2 FQGNSA. V was clipped by 4 bases and J by 2 bases; unmatched bases: 5. CDR3 residues: CASSSTLAGQETQYF. DNA of the CDR3: TGTGCCAGCAGCTCCACTCTAGCGGGGCAAGAGACCCAGTACTTC.

The V gene is TRBV6-5, the J gene TRBJ1-4; D is perhaps TRBD1 (5 bases). Germline-derived CDR1 and CDR2 are MNHEY and SVGAGI. Trimming took off 8 bases at V and 0 bases at J, with 7 bases between the two ends. The CDR3 totals 13 residues. The CDR3 protein is CASAGPTNEKLFF. DNA for the CDR3: TGTGCCAGCGCGGGACCAACTAATGAAAAACTGTTTTTT.

The chain recombines TRBV7-9 with TRBJ2-1; 9 bases line up with TRBD1. The V and J ends lost 4 bases and 8 bases, in that order; junction bases with no gene match: 6. Germline V CDR1 and CDR2: SEHNR, FQNEAQ (reference sequence). The CDR3 loop spans 14 amino acids. In DNA, the CDR3 is TGTGCCAGCAGCTACCGGGACAGGGCCGATGAGCAGTTCTTC. It yields the protein CASSYRDRADEQFF.

The chain is built from TRBV3-1 (or the pseudogene TRBV3-2) and TRBJ2-7; 8 bases align to TRBD2. Germline loops: CDR1 LGHDT, CDR2 YNNKEL (reference sequence). After removal of 0 bases from V and 0 bases from J, the junction contained 7 bases not matched to a gene. This CDR3 spans 17 amino acids. The CDR3 sequence: CASSQEVLAGRSYEQYF. CDR3 sequence (DNA): TGTGCCAGCAGCCAAGAGGTCCTAGCGGGCCGCTCCTACGAGCAGTACTTC.

The rearrangement joins TRBV5-1 to TRBJ1-1; 9 bases match TRBD1. Trimming took 3 bases from V and 5 from J; bases not matched to a gene: 5. The CDR3 extends over 14 amino acids. Germline-derived CDR1 and CDR2 are SGHRS and YFSETQ. CDR3 DNA sequence: TGCGCCAGCAGCTCGGGGACAGGGCTGACTGAAGCTTTCTTT. This encodes CASSSGTGLTEAFF.

This chain connects TRBV2 to TRBJ1-6; D is uncertain. V was pared by 6 bases and J by 0 bases, with 6 bases between. The CDR3 is made up of 14 amino acids. Germline V gene data show CDR1 as SNHLY and CDR2 as FYNNEI. The CDR3: CASRGSSYNSPLHF. In DNA, the CDR3 is TGTGCCAGCAGGGGGAGCTCCTATAATTCACCCCTCCACTTT.

The gene calls are TRBV5-1 and TRBJ1-1; D possibly corresponds to TRBD1 (5 bases). The CDR3 length is 13 residues. Trimming shortened V by 4 bases and J by 0 bases, and 7 bases separated the two germline ends. In germline, CDR1 is SGHRS, CDR2 YFSETQ. In DNA, the CDR3 is TGCGCCAGCAGCGCGGGGGTGAACACTGAAGCTTTCTTT. Protein product: CASSAGVNTEAFF.

Details on this clone: One end of the junction fails to match germline, which may point to a read error. The rearrangement uses TRBV5-1 and TRBJ2-7; D remains ambiguous. The CDR3 covers 11 residues. Per the germline V gene, CDR1 is SGHRS and CDR2 is YFSETQ. CDR3 region: CASSLELEQYF. DNA of the CDR3: TGCGCCAGCAGTTTGGAGCTAGAGCAGTACTTC.